The clone carrying this T cell receptor beta chain was detected many times. Time point in this sample: newly diagnosed GD, antithyroid drugs for less than 3 months. Construction of the TCR library relied on RNA isolated from PBMCs. CDR1 is MDHEN, CDR2 SYDVKM, per germline. The germline V and J ends were trimmed by 6 bases and 4 bases, with 9 bases remaining between them. CDR3 size: 12 residues. Libraries of TCR beta came from iRepertoire HTBI primers plus Arm-PCR of CDR3 regions. TCRdb independently ran MiXCR on the multiplex PCR reads; one entry per CDR3 protein. The sample records approximately 460,000 distinct CDR3 sequences, 15% to 20% being singletons. This record belongs to a study of regulatory T cells in long-lasting Graves disease. The sample was also linked to a second study, of T cells in Graves' hyperthyroidism and ophthalmopathy.

The sample was peripheral blood mononuclear cells (PBMCs), taken at new diagnosis, from a patient treated with antithyroid drugs. The chain employs TRBV28 and TRBJ1-1; no reliable D call. The clonotype comes from a woman in her thirties with Graves disease. CDR3 nucleotide sequence: TGTGCCAGCAGCAGGTTGGGCACTGAAGCTTTCTTT. As protein: CASSRLGTEAFF.